This T cell receptor beta chain appears in the sequencing data of a study of T cells in tuberculosis. Looking at the study overall: The T cells targeted glucose monomycolate, a mycobacterial lipid, via CD1B.

Chain pairing is unknown; alpha and beta were sequenced separately. The protocol was immunoSEQ multiplex PCR, while the TCRdb copy is restricted to in-frame clones and leaves out a portion. The sample holds 85,000 to 100,000 clones, roughly 90% seen once. CDR1 is SQVTM, CDR2 ANQGSEA, per germline. This CDR3 contains 13 residues. Trimming shortened V by 5 bases and J by 6 bases, and 14 bases separated the two germline ends. The study's findings and limits: Some low-affinity tetramer-binding T cells may be absent from this sample.

Sorting used thawed, overnight-rested PBMC stained with anti-CD3, a viability dye and GMM-loaded CD1B tetramer. The lipid loaded on the CD1B tetramers was C32 glucose monomycolate from Rhodococcus equi. From each donor, some 96,000 tetramer-negative cells were sorted. The V call is TRBV29-1, the J call TRBJ2-1, with D possibly being TRBD1 (5 bases). The origin of this receptor is an adult woman with latent tuberculosis. Sequenced: CD1b-GMM tetramer-negative cells sorted from PBMCs. The CDR3 is CSVRGGPGNEQFF. CDR3 DNA sequence: TGCAGCGTTAGGGGCGGACCCGGCAATGAGCAGTTCTTC.